This T cell receptor (beta chain) stems from a study of blood T cell repertoires in COVID-19. Study-level information: Sites across the United States, Italy and Spain contributed samples from acute and convalescent COVID-19. T cells, B-cell-depleted T cells, or PBMCs supplied cDNA or gDNA.

In germline, CDR1 is SGHKS, CDR2 YYEKEE (reference sequence). CDR3 length: 14 amino acids. The V end was cut by 0 bases, the J end by 2 bases, with 7 bases between. The Seattle site enrolled patients during active infection and followed them longitudinally. Authors' processing steps: Cell counts per sample came from amplifying reference gene primers. Some clones are missing from TCRdb's copy, which holds only in-frame ones; the method was immunoSEQ multiplex PCR. That table supplies the V and J calls and clone size; D and trimming were determined from the DNA. The data contain roughly 410,000 clones, 70% to 90% of them singletons.

This receptor was obtained from a woman in her sixties or seventies with COVID-19, enrolled during active disease. This sequence joins TRBV5-5 and TRBJ2-3; D perhaps matches TRBD1 (6 bases). What was sequenced was peripheral blood. In DNA, the CDR3 is TGTGCCAGCAGCTTGGGGACAGACACAGATACGCAGTATTTT. This sequence encodes CASSLGTDTDTQYF.